This T cell receptor beta chain appears in the sequencing data of a study of T-cell memory formation after mild COVID-19. Study-wide findings and caveats: For contracting clones, CD4+ ones sat mainly in CM and EM, CD8+ in EMRA.

This clonotype occurred a few times. The antigen remains undetermined. One entry per CDR3 protein, called by TCRdb with MiXCR from the 5' RACE reads. The table shows roughly 51,000 distinct CDR3 sequences, with over 6.5% occurring only once. The length of the CDR3 is 13 residues. V was pared by 3 bases and J by 9 bases, with 12 bases between. Germline V gene lookup returns CDR1 DFQATT and CDR2 SNEGSKA (reference sequence). Sequencing was carried out using PBMCs or a T cell subset sorted from them (not recorded which). The chain is built from TRBV20-1 and TRBJ1-6; D perhaps matches TRBD1 (5 bases). This TCR derives from a man between 18 and 29 years old who had mild COVID-19 (a few samples of this study predate the infection). Cell type and time point are not known. CDR3: CSARVQGSSPLHF. The CDR3 nucleotides read TGCAGTGCTAGGGTCCAGGGCAGTTCACCCCTCCACTTT.